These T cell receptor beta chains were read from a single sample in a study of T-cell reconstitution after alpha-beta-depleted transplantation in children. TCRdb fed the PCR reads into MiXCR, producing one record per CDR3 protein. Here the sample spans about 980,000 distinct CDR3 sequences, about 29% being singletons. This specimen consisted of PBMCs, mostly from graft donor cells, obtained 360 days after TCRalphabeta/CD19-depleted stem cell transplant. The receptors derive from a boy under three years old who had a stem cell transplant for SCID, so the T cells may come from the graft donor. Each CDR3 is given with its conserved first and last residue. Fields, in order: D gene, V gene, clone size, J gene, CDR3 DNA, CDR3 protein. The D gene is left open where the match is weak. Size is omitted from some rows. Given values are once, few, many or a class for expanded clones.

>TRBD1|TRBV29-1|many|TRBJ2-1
TGCAGCGTTGGGTTAGACAGGGTGGTAGGTATTGAGCAGTTCTTC
CSVGLDRVVGIEQFF
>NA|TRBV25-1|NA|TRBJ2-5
TGTGCCAGCAGTCCCCACGGGAATCAAGAGACCCAGTACTTC
CASSPHGNQETQYF
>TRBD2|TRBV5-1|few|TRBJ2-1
TGCGCCAGCAGCTTACGGGGGACTACCTCCTACAATGAGCAGTTCTTC
CASSLRGTTSYNEQFF
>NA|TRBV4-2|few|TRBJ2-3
TGTGCCAGCAGCCAAGATGCGACGCCCCGACACTTTAGCACAGATACGCAGTATTTT
CASSQDATPRHFSTDTQYF
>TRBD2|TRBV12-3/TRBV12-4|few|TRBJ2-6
TGTGCCAGCGGGACTAGTACCGTCCTGACTTTC
CASGTSTVLTF
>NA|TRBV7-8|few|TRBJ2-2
TGTGCCAGCAGCCGTAGAGAGCCGAACACCGGGGAGCTGTTTTTT
CASSRREPNTGELFF
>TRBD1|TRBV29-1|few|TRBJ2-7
TGCAGCGTCGGGGGACAGGGGGCAGGAAAAGACGAGCAGTACTTC
CSVGGQGAGKDEQYF
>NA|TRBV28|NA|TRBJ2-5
TGTGCCAGCAGTTTGTCTTCCCTTCTGGGAGAGACCCAGTACTTC
CASSLSSLLGETQYF
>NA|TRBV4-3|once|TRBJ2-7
TGCGCCAGCAGCCAAGTTGGAGGACAGAGCTCCTACGAGCAGTACTTC
CASSQVGGQSSYEQYF
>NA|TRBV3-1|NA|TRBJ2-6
TGTGCCAGCAGCCAAGATAACGGGCGGGTGAGCTCTGGGGCCAACGTCCTGACTTTC
CASSQDNGRVSSGANVLTF
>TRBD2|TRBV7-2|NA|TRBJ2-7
TGTGCCAGCAGCTTAGAAAGCGGGGGATCTGGGGAGCAGTACTTC
CASSLESGGSGEQYF
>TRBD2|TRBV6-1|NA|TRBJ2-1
TGTGCCAGCAGCCACCGTGACTGGCGGGGGATTAATGAGCAGTTCTTC
CASSHRDWRGINEQFF
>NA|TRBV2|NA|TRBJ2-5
TGTGCCAGCAGTGGCCGGGACAAAGGCCCTTTCACCCAAGAGACCCAGTACTTC
CASSGRDKGPFTQETQYF
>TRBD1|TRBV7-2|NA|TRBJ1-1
TGTGCCAGCAGCTTAGGGGCGACAGGGAGGTTTCAAGCTTTCTTT
CASSLGATGRFQAFF
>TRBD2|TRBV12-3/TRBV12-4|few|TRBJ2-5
TGTGCCAGCAGTTTTGGACTAGCGGGGGGTCAAGAGACCCAGTACTTC
CASSFGLAGGQETQYF
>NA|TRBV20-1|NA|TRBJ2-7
TGCAGTGCTCTTTGGGGGGACTACGAGCAGTACTTC
CSALWGDYEQYF
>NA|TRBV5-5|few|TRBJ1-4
TGTGCCAGCAGCTTGGGACAGACTAATGAAAAACTGTTTTTT
CASSLGQTNEKLFF
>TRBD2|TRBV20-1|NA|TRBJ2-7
TGCAGTGCTAGGACCCCCTCCGGGGGGAGTGACGAGCAGTACTTC
CSARTPSGGSDEQYF
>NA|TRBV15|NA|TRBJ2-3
TGTGCCACCAGCAGAGACGGCACCAGCACAGATACGCAGTATTTT
CATSRDGTSTDTQYF
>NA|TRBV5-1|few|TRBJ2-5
TGCGCCAGCAGCTTAGTCCCTTTGATCTACGAGACCCAGTACTTC
CASSLVPLIYETQYF
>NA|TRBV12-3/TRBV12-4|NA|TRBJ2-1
TGTGCCAGCAATGGCCCCGGCTCCTACAATGAGCAGTTCTTC
CASNGPGSYNEQFF
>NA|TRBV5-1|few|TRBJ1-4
TGCGCCAGCAGCTTCGAAAGTCATCCTGAAAAACTGTTTTTT
CASSFESHPEKLFF
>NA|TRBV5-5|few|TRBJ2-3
TGTGCCAGCAGCTTGTGGGGGGGGCTAGATACGCAGTATTTT
CASSLWGGLDTQYF
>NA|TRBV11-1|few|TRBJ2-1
TGTGCCAGCAGCTTTTTCCCCGGAATCAGCGGAACTACCTCCTACAATGAGCAGTTCTTC
CASSFFPGISGTTSYNEQFF
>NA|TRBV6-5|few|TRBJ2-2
TGTGCCAGCAGTTTCAGCTCTAGGGGGGCCGGGGAGCTGTTTTTT
CASSFSSRGAGELFF
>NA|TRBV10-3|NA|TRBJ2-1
TGTGCCATCAGTGGGCAGGGGCCTGGCAATGAGCAGTTCTTC
CAISGQGPGNEQFF
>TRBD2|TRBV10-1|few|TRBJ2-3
TGCGCCAGCAGTGACTTTAGCGGGGGCGATACGCAGTATTTT
CASSDFSGGDTQYF
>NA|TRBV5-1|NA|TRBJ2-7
TGCGCCAGCAGCTTGGAACTGCCAGGGTACTACGAGCAGTACTTC
CASSLELPGYYEQYF
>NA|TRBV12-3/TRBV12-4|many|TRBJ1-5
TGTGCCAGCAGTGGGAATCAGCCCCAGCATTTT
CASSGNQPQHF
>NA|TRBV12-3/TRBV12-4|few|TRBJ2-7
TGTGCCACTAAAAGATGCAGAACAGAACGATACGAGCAGTACTTC
CATKRCRTERYEQYF
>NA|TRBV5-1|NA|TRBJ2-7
TGCGCCAGCAGCTTGGGCCACTGGAACTACGAGCAGTACTTC
CASSLGHWNYEQYF
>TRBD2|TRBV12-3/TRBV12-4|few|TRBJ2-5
TGTGCCAGCACCCCACCGGGAGGGCTAACCCAGTACTTC
CASTPPGGLTQYF
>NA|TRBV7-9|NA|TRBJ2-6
TGTGCCAGCAGCTTAGCGGACCACAGGGATGGGGCCAACGTCCTGACTTTC
CASSLADHRDGANVLTF
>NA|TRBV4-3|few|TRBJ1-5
TGCGCCAGCAGCCAAGAGACGGGACCGAACCGGAAGGAGCCCCAGCATTTT
CASSQETGPNRKEPQHF
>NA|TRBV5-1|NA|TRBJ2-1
TGCGCCAGCAGCTTGAGGCGTGGGCAGAGGGGTGAGCAGTTCTTC
CASSLRRGQRGEQFF
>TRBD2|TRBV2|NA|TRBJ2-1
TGTGCCAGCTGTTTAGGGGGGCGGGGGGCCCTTGTCTACAATGAGCAGTTCTTC
CASCLGGRGALVYNEQFF
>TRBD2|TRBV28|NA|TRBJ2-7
TGTGCCAGCGGGGGGGGTGCCCACGAGCAGTACTTC
CASGGGAHEQYF
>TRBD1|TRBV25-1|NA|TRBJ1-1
TGTGCCAGCAGTGAATCAGTGACAGGGTTGGACACTGAAGCTTTCTTT
CASSESVTGLDTEAFF
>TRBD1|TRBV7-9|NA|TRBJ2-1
TGTGCCAGCAGCTTCCCGGGACAGGGGAGGACGTTCTTC
CASSFPGQGRTFF
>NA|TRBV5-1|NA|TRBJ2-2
TGCGCCAGCAGATCGATAGGGAAAACCGGGGAGCTGTTTTTT
CASRSIGKTGELFF
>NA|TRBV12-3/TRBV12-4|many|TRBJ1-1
TGTGCCAGCAGTGGGGGGGGCACTGAAGCTTTCTTT
CASSGGGTEAFF
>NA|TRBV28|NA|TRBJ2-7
TGTGCCAGCAGTTCCGGATCTGGGAGACTTTACGAGCAGTACTTC
CASSSGSGRLYEQYF
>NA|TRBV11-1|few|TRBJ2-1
TGTGCCAGCAGCCCTACTACGCCGGGGGAACCGATCTACAATGAGCAGTTCTTC
CASSPTTPGEPIYNEQFF
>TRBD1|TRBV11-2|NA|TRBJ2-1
TGTGCCAGCAGCTTAGATACAGGGGCGAGCCCCCAGTCGGGTGAGCAGTTCTTC
CASSLDTGASPQSGEQFF
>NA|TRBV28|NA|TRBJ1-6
TGTGCCAGCAGAGAGACAGGACCCCCTAATTCACCCCTCCACTTT
CASRETGPPNSPLHF
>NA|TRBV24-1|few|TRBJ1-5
TGTGCCACCAGTGACATGAGGGTCGCTCGGCCCCAGCATTTT
CATSDMRVARPQHF
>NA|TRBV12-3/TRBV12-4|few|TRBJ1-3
TGTGCCAGCATCGGGCCCCGGGATGGGGCTGGAAACACCATATATTTT
CASIGPRDGAGNTIYF
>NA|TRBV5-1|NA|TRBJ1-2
TGCGCCAGCAGCCAAACGGGACCGGACTATGGCTACACCTTC
CASSQTGPDYGYTF
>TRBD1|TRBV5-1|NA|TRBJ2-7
TGCGCCAGCAGCGTCCGGGACAGGGTTGGCGAGCAGTACTTC
CASSVRDRVGEQYF
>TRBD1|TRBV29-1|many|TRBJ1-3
TGCAGCGCCGGGACAGGGGGCCCAAACACCATATATTTT
CSAGTGGPNTIYF
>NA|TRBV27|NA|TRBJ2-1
TGTGCCAGCAGCTCACCGGGGCTAGCCGTTGAGCAGTTCTTC
CASSSPGLAVEQFF
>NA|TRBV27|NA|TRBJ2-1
TGTGCCAGCAGTGCGCTCTTTTACAATGAGCAGTTCTTC
CASSALFYNEQFF
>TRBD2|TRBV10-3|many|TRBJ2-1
TGTGCCATCAGTGAGCGGGGCGGGGGGGCCACCGCATACAATGAGCAGTTCTTC
CAISERGGGATAYNEQFF
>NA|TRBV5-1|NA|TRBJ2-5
TGCGCCAGCAGCTTGCTACATGGACCTCAAGAGACCCAGTACTTC
CASSLLHGPQETQYF
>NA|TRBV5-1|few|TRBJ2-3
TGCGCCAGCAGCTATATGACAGTAAGCACAGATACGCAGTATTTT
CASSYMTVSTDTQYF
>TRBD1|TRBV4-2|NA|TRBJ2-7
TGTGCCAGCAGCCAAGAGGCAAGGGACAGGGGATACGAGCAGTACTTC
CASSQEARDRGYEQYF
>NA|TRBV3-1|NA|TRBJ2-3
TGTGCCAGCAGCCAACGACAGGCGCGCACAGATACGCAGTATTTT
CASSQRQARTDTQYF